These 13 T cell receptor beta chains originate from one sample sequenced in a study of cytomegalovirus exposure and HLA in healthy donors. TCRdb's copy holds only in-frame clones and misses some; the assay was immunoSEQ multiplex PCR. The data show over 100,000 clones, 88% seen once. The sample was PBMCs. The receptor source for this set is a young woman in good health and CMV-seropositive.

The rearrangement links TRBV4-1 to TRBJ1-2; D may be TRBD1 (6 bases). Trimming left V 0 bases short and J 0 bases short, with 14 bases between. Germline CDR1 and CDR2: MGHRA and YSYEKL. This CDR3 spans 17 amino acids. CDR3 sequence: CASSQELTGPSNYGYTF. The DNA of the CDR3 is TGCGCCAGCAGCCAAGAGCTTACAGGGCCTTCTAACTATGGCTACACCTTC.

This chain joins TRBV4-1 and TRBJ1-1; 7 nucleotides agree with TRBD1. The CDR3 covers 15 residues. The germline CDR1 and CDR2 sequences are MGHRA and YSYEKL. J gave up 7 bases and V 4 bases, and 12 bases lay outside the gene matches. Here the CDR3 reads CASSPTGAAPSEAFF. In DNA form, the CDR3 reads TGCGCCAGCAGCCCCACAGGGGCCGCCCCTAGTGAAGCTTTCTTT.

This clone has more than one count but fewer than ten. The chain uses TRBV27 and TRBJ1-2; 8 bases agree with TRBD1. Looked up from germline, CDR1 is MNHEY and CDR2 is SMNVEV (reference sequence). V lost 4 bases and J lost 8; bases outside the gene matches: 3. The CDR3 is 12 amino acids. CDR3: CASSSTGDGYTF. CDR3 sequence (DNA): TGTGCCAGCAGTTCGACAGGGGACGGCTACACCTTC.

The rearrangement uses TRBV19 and TRBJ2-2; 7 bases agree with TRBD2. J gave up 0 bases and V 5 bases, and 0 bases lay outside the gene matches. CDR3 length: 14 amino acids. Germline CDR1 and CDR2: LNHDA and SQIVND (reference sequence). CDR3 amino acids: CASSAGANTGELFF. The DNA for the CDR3 is TGTGCCAGTAGTGCGGGGGCGAACACCGGGGAGCTGTTTTTT. The full variable domain, its missing parts supplied by reference TRBV19 and TRBJ2-2, is DGGITQSPKYLFRKEGQNVTLSCEQNLNHDAMYWYRQDPGQGLRLIYYSQIVNDFQKGDIAEGYSVSREKKESFPLTVTSAQKNPTAFYLCASSAGANTGELFFGEGSRLTVL.

The V and J genes are TRBV7-2 and TRBJ1-3, with D possibly TRBD1 on 6 matching bases. CDR3 size: 15 residues. Per the germline V gene, CDR1 is SGHTA and CDR2 is FQGNSA. Trimming stripped 5 bases from V and 0 bases from J, with 11 bases between. The CDR3 DNA is TGTGCCAGCAGCCGTATCAGGGGCTCTGGAAACACCATATATTTT. Its protein is CASSRIRGSGNTIYF.

On this clone itself: Germline and junction disagree at one end, which may indicate a read error. This chain joins TRBV7-7 and TRBJ2-2; 7 bases fit TRBD2. This CDR3 is 14 amino acids long. Germline values: CDR1 SSHAT, CDR2 FNYEAQ (reference sequence). This CDR3 is CASSLAGNTGELFF. CDR3 sequence (DNA): TGTGCTAGCAGCTTAGCGGGCAACACCGGGGAGCTGTTTTTT.

The gene calls are TRBV2 and TRBJ1-2; D gene ambiguous. Germline values: CDR1 SNHLY, CDR2 FYNNEI. The CDR3 is made up of 13 amino acids. Trimming removed 4 bases at V and 1 base at J, with 7 bases between. As DNA, the CDR3 is TGTGCCAGCAGTGTCTCTATTAACTATGGCTACACCTTC. As protein: CASSVSINYGYTF.

This chain connects TRBV6-5 to TRBJ2-3; D unresolved. Germline V gene lookup returns CDR1 MNHEY and CDR2 SVGAGI. The CDR3 is 13 amino acids. The ends were cut back, 5 bases at V and 4 bases at J, with 10 bases in the middle. As DNA, the CDR3 is TGTGCCAGCAGTACTACCAGTGCAGATACGCAGTATTTT. Protein product: CASSTTSADTQYF.

There are a few counts of this clone. The gene calls are TRBV4-1 and TRBJ1-4; D possibly corresponds to TRBD1 (5 bases). V gave up 4 bases and J gave up 7 bases, with 19 bases separating them. Germline V lookup: CDR1 MGHRA, CDR2 YSYEKL. The CDR3 has 16 amino acids. In DNA, the CDR3 is TGCGCCAGCAGCCCCCTAGGAGCGATGGGGGGTGAAAAACTGTTTTTT. Amino acids: CASSPLGAMGGEKLFF.

The J gene is TRBJ1-1, the V gene TRBV6-1; possible D gene TRBD1, 5 bases. Trimming took 6 bases from V and 5 from J, leaving 10 bases between them. CDR3 length: 12 amino acids. From germline, CDR1 is MNHNS and CDR2 SASEGT. Written as DNA, the CDR3 is TGTGCCAGCAGATTGACAGAGACTGAAGCTTTCTTT. Translation: CASRLTETEAFF.

J is TRBJ2-5 and V is TRBV13; 12 bases fit TRBD2. J gave up 4 bases and V 4 bases, and 7 bases lay outside the gene matches. Per the germline V gene, CDR1 is PRHDT and CDR2 is FYEKMQ (reference sequence). CDR3 length: 16 amino acids. The CDR3 bases are TGTGCCAGCAGCTCCCGACTAGCGGGAGACTCAGAGACCCAGTACTTC. It encodes CASSSRLAGDSETQYF.

This clone was recorded at least ten times. The rearrangement uses TRBV4-2 and TRBJ1-1; no firm D call. CDR1 LGHNA and CDR2 YNFKEQ come from the germline V gene. The CDR3 has 14 residues. V was clipped by 0 bases and J by 4 bases, with 9 bases between them. This chain's CDR3 is CASSQDYRGTEAFF. The CDR3 DNA is TGTGCCAGCAGCCAAGATTACCGGGGCACTGAAGCTTTCTTT.

The rearrangement joins TRBV30 to TRBJ1-2; perhaps TRBD1 as D (6 bases). Trimming removed 5 bases at V and 3 bases at J, with 19 bases between. Germline V gene data show CDR1 as GTSNPN and CDR2 as SVGIG (reference sequence). CDR3 length: 15 amino acids. The chain's CDR3 is CAWRHRVSGHYGYTF. In DNA form, the CDR3 reads TGTGCCTGGCGCCACAGGGTCTCAGGTCACTATGGCTACACCTTC.